This TCR beta chain stems from a study of blood T cell repertoires in COVID-19. About the study: Acute and convalescent COVID-19 specimens originated in the United States, Italy and Spain. T cells, B-cell-depleted T cells, or PBMCs provided the cDNA or gDNA that served as material.

In the authors' workflow: Estimation of nucleated cell counts relied on the amplification of reference gene primers. Generated by immunoSEQ multiplex PCR, the TCRdb table keeps only in-frame clones and is missing some. Clonal size and the V and J genes are those of that table, whereas D and trimming came from the DNA. The sample lists under 55,000 clones; over 75% were seen once. Trimming pared 5 bases from V and 7 bases from J, leaving 14 bases between. Germline CDR1 MNHEY, CDR2 SVGAGI. CDR3 length equals 13 residues. This chain uses TRBV6-5 with TRBJ2-5; D perhaps matches TRBD1 (5 bases). Material: peripheral blood. The TCR originated in a human donor in a cohort sampled during active COVID-19. CDR3 DNA: TGTGCCAGCAGTCCAAGGGGATTGGCGACCCAGTACTTC. Amino acids: CASSPRGLATQYF.